The present T cell receptor beta chain was sequenced within a study of blood T cell repertoires in COVID-19 (dated by TCRdb to the early 2020s). Looking at the study overall: The collaborator samples originated in the United States, Italy and Spain and spanned the acute and convalescent phases of COVID-19. The material from the prospective study consisted of cDNA or gDNA derived from T cells, B-cell-depleted T cells, or PBMCs. Sample metadata almost always included a de-identified subject ID, COVID-19 status, age in years and sex. Deeply sampled blood TCRbeta repertoires from subjects exposed to, actively infected with, or recovered from COVID-19 were included in the dataset. HLA class I and class II types, where available, came from metadata supplied by the sample provider rather than from assay-based typing. The repertoires were made available in a free public database intended to serve as a resource for research on the immune response to SARS-CoV-2. Samples were obtained from the ongoing ImmuneRACE study (first 160 participants) and from 1,254 subjects provided by 6 global collaborators. Study-wide findings and limitations: The quantity of clinical and demographic metadata differed by source and by participant and was supplied without curation.

The CDR3 measures 15 amino acids from cysteine to phenylalanine. The only DNA kept is the CDR3, 45 bases in frame from the first base. CDR1 and CDR2 were assigned from the germline V gene as LGHNA and YSLEER. Trimming takes 2 bases from V and 8 bases from J, and the germline ends sit 17 bases apart. Notes on this clone: The antigen it recognizes is unknown. The sample holds no much larger clone one base away, and base qualities are not on file.

Collaborating institutions collected whole blood in K2EDTA tubes following their own protocols. For TCRbeta analysis, collaborators shipped samples as frozen whole blood, isolated PBMCs, or DNA extracted from either of those sample types. TCRbeta CDR3 regions were amplified from genomic DNA by means of the immunoSEQ Assay, a bias-controlled multiplex PCR. The paper's processing steps were these. The number of nucleated cells in each sample was estimated from the amplification of reference gene primers within the assay. Sequence reads were collapsed and filtered to measure the absolute abundance of every unique TCRbeta CDR3 rearrangement. For each sample, productive Simpson clonality was calculated as the square root of Simpson's diversity index across productive rearrangements. This is the immuneACCESS table as TCRdb keeps it, with only in-frame sequences that have V and J called. A part of the clones is gone; compared with another copy, unresolved V genes explain less than half, and the rest is unexplained. V and J calls and clone size are copied from that table; D and trimming were computed from the DNA. The sample includes approximately 75,000 clones, with under 80% observed a single time. Around 2.6% of the sample rests with the top ten.

Sequencing input: peripheral blood. The rearrangement joined TRBV4-3 to TRBJ2-3; 5 matching bases give a weak D call of TRBD2. The clonotype originates from a human donor with acute or convalescent COVID-19. The donor label of this sample is uncertain. The DNA sequence follows: TGCGCCAGCAGCCAAACCCACGCCTCCCGGGGTACGCAGTATTTT. Translated, this gives CASSQTHASRGTQYF.